This T cell receptor beta chain was identified in a study of CD8 T cells in ankylosing spondylitis. Study-level findings and limits: Ankylosing spondylitis blood appeared to carry a characteristic TCR beta motif of roughly eight highly homologous variants. From matched ankylosing spondylitis synovial fluid, disease-linked clones were reportedly recovered at significantly enriched levels. Previously reported in reactive arthritis synovial fluid and blood were some of the motif variants.

This CDR3 is built from 15 residues. Germline V lookup: CDR1 DFQATT, CDR2 SNEGSKA (reference sequence). The junction had 4 bases not matched to a gene; V was cut back by 0 bases and J by 1 base. In making TCR beta libraries, quantitative 5'-RACE with molecular barcodes was used. TCRdb re-called the 5' RACE reads through MiXCR, storing one row per CDR3 protein. The sample records 150,000 to 200,000 distinct CDR3 sequences, roughly 13% being singletons. About this clonotype itself: The antigen is undetermined.

The chain carries TRBV20-1 and TRBJ2-3, with 7 positions matching TRBD2. Sequenced: blood, either unsorted or a sorted T cell fraction (not recorded which). This receptor was identified in a female donor with ankylosing spondylitis or in good health (not recorded which). CDR3 coding DNA: TGCAGTGCTAGAGATGCGGGACTACGCACAGATACGCAGTATTTT. It is translated as CSARDAGLRTDTQYF.